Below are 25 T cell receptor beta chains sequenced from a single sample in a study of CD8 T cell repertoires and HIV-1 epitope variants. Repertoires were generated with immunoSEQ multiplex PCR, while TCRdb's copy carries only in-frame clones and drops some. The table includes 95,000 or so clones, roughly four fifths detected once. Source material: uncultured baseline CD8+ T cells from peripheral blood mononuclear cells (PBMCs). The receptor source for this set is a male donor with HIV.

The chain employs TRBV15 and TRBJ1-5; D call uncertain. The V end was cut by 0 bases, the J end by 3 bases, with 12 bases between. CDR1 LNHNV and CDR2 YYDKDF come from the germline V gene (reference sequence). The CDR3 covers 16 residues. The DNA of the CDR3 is TGTGCCACCAGCAGAGATCTTTCGGGCACCAATCAGCCCCAGCATTTT. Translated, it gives CATSRDLSGTNQPQHF. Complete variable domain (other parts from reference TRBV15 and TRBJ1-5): DAMVIQNPRYQVTQFGKPVTLSCSQTLNHNVMYWYQQKSSQAPKLLFHYYDKDFNNEADTPDNFQSRRPNTSFCFLDIRSPGLGDTAMYLCATSRDLSGTNQPQHFGDGTRLSIL.

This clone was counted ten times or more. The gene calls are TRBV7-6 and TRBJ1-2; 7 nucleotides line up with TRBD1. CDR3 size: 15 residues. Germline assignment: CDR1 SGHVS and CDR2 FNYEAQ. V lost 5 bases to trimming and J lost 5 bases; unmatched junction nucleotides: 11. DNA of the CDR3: TGTGCCAGCAGCCAAACCCCCGGGACAGCTTATGGCTACACCTTC. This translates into CASSQTPGTAYGYTF.

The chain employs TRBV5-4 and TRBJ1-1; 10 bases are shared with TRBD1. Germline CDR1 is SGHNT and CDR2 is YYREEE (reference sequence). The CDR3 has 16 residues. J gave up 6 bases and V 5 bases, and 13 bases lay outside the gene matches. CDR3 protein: CASRTGGVIGNPEAFF. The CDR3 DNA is TGTGCCAGCAGGACAGGGGGCGTGATTGGTAACCCTGAAGCTTTCTTT.

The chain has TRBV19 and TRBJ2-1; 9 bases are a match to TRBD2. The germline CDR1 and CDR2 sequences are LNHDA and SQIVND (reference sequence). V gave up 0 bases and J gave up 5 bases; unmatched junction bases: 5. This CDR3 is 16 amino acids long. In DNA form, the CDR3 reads TGTGCCAGTAGTATAGAAGGGGCGGGGGGGCACAATGAGCAGTTCTTC. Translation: CASSIEGAGGHNEQFF.

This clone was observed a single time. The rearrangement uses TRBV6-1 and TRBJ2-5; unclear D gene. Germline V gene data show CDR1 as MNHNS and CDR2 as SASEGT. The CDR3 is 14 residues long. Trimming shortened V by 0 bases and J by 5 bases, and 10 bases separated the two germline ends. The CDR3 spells CASSEAYGRETQYF. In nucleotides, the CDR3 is TGTGCCAGCAGTGAAGCATACGGAAGGGAGACCCAGTACTTC.

The chain's CDR3 is CASSLQGNFNTEAFF. In DNA, the CDR3 is TGCGCCAGCAGCTTGCAGGGGAATTTTAACACTGAAGCTTTCTTT. This rearrangement joins TRBV5-1 to TRBJ1-1; possible D gene TRBD1, 6 bases. Trimming left V 1 base short and J 2 bases short, with 12 bases between. CDR3 length: 15 amino acids. CDR1 SGHRS and CDR2 YFSETQ come from the germline V gene.

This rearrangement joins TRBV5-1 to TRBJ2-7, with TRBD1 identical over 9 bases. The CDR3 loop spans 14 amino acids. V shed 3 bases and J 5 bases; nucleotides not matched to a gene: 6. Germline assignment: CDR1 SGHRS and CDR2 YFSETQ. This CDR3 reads CASSSGTGSHEQYF. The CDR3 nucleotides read TGCGCCAGCAGCTCCGGGACAGGGTCTCACGAGCAGTACTTC.

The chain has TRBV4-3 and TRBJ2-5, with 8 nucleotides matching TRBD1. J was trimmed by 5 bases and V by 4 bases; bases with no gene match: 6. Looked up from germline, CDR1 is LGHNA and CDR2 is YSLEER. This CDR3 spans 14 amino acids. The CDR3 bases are TGCGCCAGCAGCCCCGGGGGACAGGTTGAGACCCAGTACTTC. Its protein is CASSPGGQVETQYF.

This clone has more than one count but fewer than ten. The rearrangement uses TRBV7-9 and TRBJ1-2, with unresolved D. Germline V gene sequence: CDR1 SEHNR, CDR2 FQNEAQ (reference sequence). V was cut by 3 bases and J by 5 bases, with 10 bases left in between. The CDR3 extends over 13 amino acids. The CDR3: CASSFTLQYGYTF. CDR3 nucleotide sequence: TGTGCCAGCAGCTTTACCCTTCAATATGGCTACACCTTC.

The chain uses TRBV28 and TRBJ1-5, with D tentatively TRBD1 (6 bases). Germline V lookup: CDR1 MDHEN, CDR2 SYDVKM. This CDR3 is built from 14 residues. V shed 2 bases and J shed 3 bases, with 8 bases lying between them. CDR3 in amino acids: CASSLGGFNQPQHF. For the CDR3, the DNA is TGTGCCAGCAGTTTAGGGGGCTTCAATCAGCCCCAGCATTTT.

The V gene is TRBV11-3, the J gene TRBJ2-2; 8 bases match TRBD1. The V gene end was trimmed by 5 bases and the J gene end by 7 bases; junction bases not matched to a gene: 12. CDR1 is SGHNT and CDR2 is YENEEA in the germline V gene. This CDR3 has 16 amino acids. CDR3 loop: CASSLRAGGSGGELFF. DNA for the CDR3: TGTGCCAGCAGCCTAAGGGCAGGGGGCAGCGGCGGGGAGCTGTTTTTT.

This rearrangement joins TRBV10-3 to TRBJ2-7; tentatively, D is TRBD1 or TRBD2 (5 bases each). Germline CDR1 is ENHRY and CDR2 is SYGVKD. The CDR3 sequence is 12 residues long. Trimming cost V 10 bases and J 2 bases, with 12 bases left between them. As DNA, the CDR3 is TGTGCCACCCGGGACCGCACCTACGAGCAGTACTTC. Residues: CATRDRTYEQYF.

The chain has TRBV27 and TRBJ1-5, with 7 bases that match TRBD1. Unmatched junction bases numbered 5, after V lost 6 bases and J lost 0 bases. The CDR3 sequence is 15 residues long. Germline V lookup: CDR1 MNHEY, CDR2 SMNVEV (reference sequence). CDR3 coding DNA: TGTGCCAGCAGCGAGACAGGGTTTAGCAATCAGCCCCAGCATTTT. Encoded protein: CASSETGFSNQPQHF.

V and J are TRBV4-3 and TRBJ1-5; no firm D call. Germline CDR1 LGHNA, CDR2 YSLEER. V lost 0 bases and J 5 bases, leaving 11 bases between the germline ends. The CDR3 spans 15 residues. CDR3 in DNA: TGCGCCAGCAGCCAAGATCCGCGGCTGGATCAGCCCCAGCATTTT. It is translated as CASSQDPRLDQPQHF.

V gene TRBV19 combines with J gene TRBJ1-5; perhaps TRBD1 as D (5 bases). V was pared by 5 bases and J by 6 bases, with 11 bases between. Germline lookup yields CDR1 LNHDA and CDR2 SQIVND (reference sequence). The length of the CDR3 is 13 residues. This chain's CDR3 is CASSPLRAQPQHF. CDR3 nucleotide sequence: TGTGCCAGTAGTCCGCTCAGGGCTCAGCCCCAGCATTTT. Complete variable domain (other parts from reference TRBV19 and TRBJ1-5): DGGITQSPKYLFRKEGQNVTLSCEQNLNHDAMYWYRQDPGQGLRLIYYSQIVNDFQKGDIAEGYSVSREKKESFPLTVTSAQKNPTAFYLCASSPLRAQPQHFGDGTRLSIL.

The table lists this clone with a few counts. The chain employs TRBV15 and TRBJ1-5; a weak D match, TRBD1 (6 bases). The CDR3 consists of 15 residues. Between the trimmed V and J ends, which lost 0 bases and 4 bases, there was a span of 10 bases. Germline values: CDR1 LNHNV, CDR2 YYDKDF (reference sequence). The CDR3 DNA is TGTGCCACCAGCAGAGATTGGGGGGCAAATCAGCCCCAGCATTTT. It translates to CATSRDWGANQPQHF.

In nucleotides, the CDR3 is TGTGCCAGCAGCCTAGGGACAGGGGTACCGAACACTGAAGCTTTCTTT. It is translated as CASSLGTGVPNTEAFF. This chain joins TRBV11-2 and TRBJ1-1; 10 bases agree with TRBD1. The ends lost 5 bases at V and 1 base at J; junction bases unmatched: 7. Germline V lookup: CDR1 SGHAT, CDR2 FQNNGV. The length of the CDR3 is 16 residues.

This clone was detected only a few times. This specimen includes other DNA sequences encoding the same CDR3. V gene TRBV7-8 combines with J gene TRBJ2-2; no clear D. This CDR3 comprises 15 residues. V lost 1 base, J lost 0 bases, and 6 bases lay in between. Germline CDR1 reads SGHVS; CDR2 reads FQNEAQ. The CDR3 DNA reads TGTGCCAGCAGCTTAGTTAGTTCGAACACCGGGGAGCTGTTTTTT. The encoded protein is CASSLVSSNTGELFF.

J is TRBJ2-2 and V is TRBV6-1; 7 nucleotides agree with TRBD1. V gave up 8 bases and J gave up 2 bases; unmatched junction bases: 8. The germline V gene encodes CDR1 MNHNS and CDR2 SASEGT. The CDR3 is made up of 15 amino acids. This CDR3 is CASGWGQLNTGELFF. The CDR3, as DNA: TGTGCCAGCGGTTGGGGACAGTTAAACACCGGGGAGCTGTTTTTT.

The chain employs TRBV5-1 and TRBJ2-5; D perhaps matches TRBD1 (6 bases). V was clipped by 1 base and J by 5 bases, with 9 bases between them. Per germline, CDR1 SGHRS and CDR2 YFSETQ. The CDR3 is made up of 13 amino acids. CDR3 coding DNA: TGCGCCAGCAGCTTGACAGGGTACGAGACCCAGTACTTC. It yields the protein CASSLTGYETQYF.

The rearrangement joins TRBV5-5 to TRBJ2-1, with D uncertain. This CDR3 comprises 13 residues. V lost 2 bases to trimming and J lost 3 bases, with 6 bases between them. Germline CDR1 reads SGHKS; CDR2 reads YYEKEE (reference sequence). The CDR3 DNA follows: TGTGCCAGCAGCTTCGGCAGCTACAATGAGCAGTTCTTC. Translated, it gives CASSFGSYNEQFF.

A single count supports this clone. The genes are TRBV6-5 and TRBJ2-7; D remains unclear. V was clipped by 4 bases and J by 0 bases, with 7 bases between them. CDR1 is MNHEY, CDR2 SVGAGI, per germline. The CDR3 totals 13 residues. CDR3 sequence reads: CASSSLSSYEQYF. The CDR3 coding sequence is TGTGCCAGCAGTTCACTCAGCTCCTACGAGCAGTACTTC.

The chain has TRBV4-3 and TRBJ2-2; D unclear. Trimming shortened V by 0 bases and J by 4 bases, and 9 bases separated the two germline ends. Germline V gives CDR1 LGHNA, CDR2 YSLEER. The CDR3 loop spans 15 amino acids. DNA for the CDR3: TGCGCCAGCAGCCAAGATGTGGGATCCACCGGGGAGCTGTTTTTT. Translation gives CASSQDVGSTGELFF.

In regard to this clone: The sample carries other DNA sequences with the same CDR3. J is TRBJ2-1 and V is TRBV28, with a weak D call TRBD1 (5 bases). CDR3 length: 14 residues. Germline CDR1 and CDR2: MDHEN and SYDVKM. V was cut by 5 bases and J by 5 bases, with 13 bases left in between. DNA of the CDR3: TGTGCCAGCAGTCCGCTTGACAGAAACAATGAGCAGTTCTTC. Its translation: CASSPLDRNNEQFF.

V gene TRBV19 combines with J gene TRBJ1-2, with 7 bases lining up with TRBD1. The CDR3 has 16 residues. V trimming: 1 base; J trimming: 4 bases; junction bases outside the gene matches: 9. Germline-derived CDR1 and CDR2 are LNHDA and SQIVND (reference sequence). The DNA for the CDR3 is TGTGCCAGTAGTATAGTTAGGGGGCGCTCCCCCTATGGCTACACCTTC. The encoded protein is CASSIVRGRSPYGYTF. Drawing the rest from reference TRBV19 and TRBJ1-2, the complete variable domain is DGGITQSPKYLFRKEGQNVTLSCEQNLNHDAMYWYRQDPGQGLRLIYYSQIVNDFQKGDIAEGYSVSREKKESFPLTVTSAQKNPTAFYLCASSIVRGRSPYGYTFGSGTRLTVV.